The entry below gives a single T cell receptor beta chain sequence along with its context. What antigen it recognizes has not been identified. Within one base of it there is no much larger clone, and no base qualities were kept. CDR1 SGDLS and CDR2 YYNGEE are derived from the germline V gene. The V end loses 3 bases and the J end loses 8 bases, and a stretch of 11 bases separates them. The CDR3 sequence holds 13 residues, the cysteine and phenylalanine included. CDR3 DNA is the only sequence kept; it has 39 bases, read in frame from the first base. This sample is part of a study of blood T cell repertoires in COVID-19 (dated by TCRdb to between 2020 and 2021). The study in broad terms: The collaborator samples originated in the United States, Italy and Spain and spanned the acute and convalescent phases of COVID-19. The prospective study material was composed of cDNA or gDNA derived from T cells, B-cell-depleted T cells, or PBMCs. Subjects who had been exposed to COVID-19, were actively infected with it, or had recovered from it provided the deeply sampled blood TCRbeta repertoires that made up the dataset. The repertoires were made available in a free public database intended to serve as a resource for research on the immune response to SARS-CoV-2. The samples were drawn from two sources: the first 160 participants of the ongoing ImmuneRACE study, and 1,200 or so subjects contributed by 6 global collaborators. Sample metadata almost always included a de-identified subject ID, COVID-19 status, age in years and sex. Where HLA class I and class II types were available, the types were taken from metadata supplied by the sample provider, not from assay-based typing. Paper-wide results and their limitations: The amount of clinical and demographic metadata varied by source and participant and was provided uncurated.

TCRbeta CDR3 regions were amplified from genomic DNA using the immunoSEQ Assay, a bias-controlled multiplex PCR. In the authors' own workflow: Within the assay, amplification of reference gene primers was used to estimate how many nucleated cells each sample contained. To quantify the absolute abundance of each unique TCRbeta CDR3 rearrangement, sequence reads were collapsed and filtered. For each sample, productive Simpson clonality was calculated as the square root of Simpson's diversity index across productive rearrangements. Drawn from immuneACCESS, this table holds only the in-frame rearrangements with V and J called that TCRdb kept. Clones are partly lost; checked studies trace under half to an unresolved V gene and leave the rest unexplained. The V and J calls and the clone size are those of that table, but D and trimming were determined from the DNA. Here the sample has about 170,000 clones; roughly four fifths occur a single time. Approximately 2% of the sample belongs to the ten largest clones.

Each collaborating institution followed its own protocols to collect whole blood in K2EDTA tubes. For TCRbeta analysis, collaborator samples were shipped as frozen whole blood, as isolated PBMCs, or as DNA extracted from either sample type. The TCR was taken from a woman over 75 with acute or convalescent COVID-19. Sequencing used peripheral blood. The chain employs TRBV9 and TRBJ1-4, and perhaps TRBD1 as D gene, on 5 matching bases. The DNA is as follows: TGTGCCAGCAGCGCGGGGGAGTACGAAAAACTGTTTTTT. The translation is CASSAGEYEKLFF.